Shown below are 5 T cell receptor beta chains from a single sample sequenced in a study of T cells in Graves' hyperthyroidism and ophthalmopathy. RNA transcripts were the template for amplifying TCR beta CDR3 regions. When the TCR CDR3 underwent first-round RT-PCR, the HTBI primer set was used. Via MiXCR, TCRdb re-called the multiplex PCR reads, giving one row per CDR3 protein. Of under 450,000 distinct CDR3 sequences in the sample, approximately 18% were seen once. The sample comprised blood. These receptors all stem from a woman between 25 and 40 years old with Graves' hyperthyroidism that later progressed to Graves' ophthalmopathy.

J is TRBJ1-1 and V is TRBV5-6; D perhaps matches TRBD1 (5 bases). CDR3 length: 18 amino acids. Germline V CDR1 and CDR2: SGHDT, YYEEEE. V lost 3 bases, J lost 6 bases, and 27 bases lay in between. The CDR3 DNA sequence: TGTGCCAGCAGCTCTCATTGGGCGGCGAACGGGGGGTACGCTGAAGCTTTCTTT. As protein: CASSSHWAANGGYAEAFF.

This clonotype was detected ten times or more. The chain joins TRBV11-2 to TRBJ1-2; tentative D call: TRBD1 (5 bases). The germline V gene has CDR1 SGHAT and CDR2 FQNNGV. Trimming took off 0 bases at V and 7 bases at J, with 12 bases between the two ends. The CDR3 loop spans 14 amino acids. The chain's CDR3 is CASSLDQGVPGYTF. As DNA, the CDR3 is TGTGCCAGCAGCTTAGATCAAGGGGTGCCTGGCTACACCTTC.

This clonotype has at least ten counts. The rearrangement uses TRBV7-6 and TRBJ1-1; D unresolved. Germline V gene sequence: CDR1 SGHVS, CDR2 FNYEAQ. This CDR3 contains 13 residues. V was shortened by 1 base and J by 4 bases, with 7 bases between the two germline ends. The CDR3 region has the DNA TGTGCCAGCAGCTTAGGTCCACTCACTGAAGCTTTCTTT. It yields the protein CASSLGPLTEAFF.

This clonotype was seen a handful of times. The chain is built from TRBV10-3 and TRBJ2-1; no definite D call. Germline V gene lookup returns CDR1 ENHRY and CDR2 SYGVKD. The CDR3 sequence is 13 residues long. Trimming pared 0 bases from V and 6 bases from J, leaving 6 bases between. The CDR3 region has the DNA TGTGCCATCAGTGAGTCTGAAAGCAATGAGCAGTTCTTC. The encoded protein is CAISESESNEQFF.

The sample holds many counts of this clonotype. This CDR3 reads CASSEIRADKGNTEAFF. The DNA for the CDR3 is TGTGCCAGCAGTGAAATCCGGGCAGACAAGGGGAACACTGAAGCTTTCTTT. This chain links TRBV2 with TRBJ1-1; D not resolved. Germline V gene data show CDR1 as SNHLY and CDR2 as FYNNEI. V was trimmed by 2 bases and J by 1 base, leaving 17 bases between them. The CDR3 totals 17 residues. Combining the CDR3 with reference TRBV2 and TRBJ1-1 gives the whole variable domain EPEVTQTPSHQVTQMGQEVILRCVPISNHLYFYWYRQILGQKVEFLVSFYNNEISEKSEIFDDQFSVERPDGSNFTLKIRSTKLEDSAMYFCASSEIRADKGNTEAFFGQGTRLTVV.